The rows below give T cell receptor beta chains drawn from one sample of a study of CD8+CD57+ T cells in acquired aplastic anemia. TCRdb reanalysed the reads using MiXCR and keeps one entry per CDR3 protein. The repertoire has 150,000 to 200,000 distinct CDR3 sequences, around three fifths of them found once; the top ten carry under 60%. Sequenced material: sorted CD4+, CD8+, or CD8+CD57+ T cells (not recorded which) from PBMCs. Receptors originate from a human donor with severe aplastic anemia or a healthy control (not recorded which). The CDR3 runs from the conserved cysteine through the conserved F or W. The order of the fields is J gene, clone size, V gene, D gene, CDR3 DNA, CDR3 protein. The D gene is left open where the match is weak. The size field is filled for only some rows; it gives once, few, many or a size class.

>TRBJ2-1|once|TRBV29-1|NA
TGCAGCGTTCAGTTGTCCGTCGATGAGCAGTTCTTC
CSVQLSVDEQFF
>TRBJ2-2|once|TRBV5-1|NA
TGCGCATCAACTGGGACTTCGAACACCGGGGAGCTGTTTTTT
CASTGTSNTGELFF
>TRBJ2-5|NA|TRBV6-5|NA
TGTGCCAGCAGGGGGGGTTCAGGAGAGACCCAGTACTTC
CASRGGSGETQYF
>TRBJ1-2|once|TRBV2|NA
TGTGCCAGCAGTAGACTAGCTAACTATGGCTACACCTTC
CASSRLANYGYTF
>TRBJ2-1|many|TRBV6-6|TRBD1
TGTGCCAGTCGGACAGGGTCCTACAATGAGCAGTTCTTC
CASRTGSYNEQFF
>TRBJ1-1|NA|TRBV7-2|NA
TGTGCCAGCAGATCCGGGACACTTGAAGCTTTCTTT
CASRSGTLEAFF
>TRBJ2-7|NA|TRBV12-3/TRBV12-4|NA
TGTGCCAGCAGTGCCAACAGGGTACCCCCCTACGAGCAGTACTTC
CASSANRVPPYEQYF
>TRBJ2-5|NA|TRBV5-5|NA
TGTGCCAGCAGCTTGGGCCCTACCCGAGAGACCCAGTACTTC
CASSLGPTRETQYF
>TRBJ2-2|many|TRBV5-6|TRBD1
TGTGCCAGCAGCAACAACCCAGGGGGCGTAAACACCGGGGAGCTGTTTTTT
CASSNNPGGVNTGELFF
>TRBJ2-2|NA|TRBV27|NA
TGTGCCACCTCGATTTCGGGCGGGGAGCTGTTTTTT
CATSISGGELFF
>TRBJ1-1|NA|TRBV7-9|NA
TGTGCCAGCAGCAGGCAGGGGCGGACGAACACTGAAGCTTTCTTT
CASSRQGRTNTEAFF
>TRBJ2-7|few|TRBV15|NA
TGTGCCACCAGCGGGGGGACCGGGACTGGGTCCTACGAGCAGTACTTC
CATSGGTGTGSYEQYF
>TRBJ2-1|NA|TRBV5-5|NA
TGTGCCAGCAGCTTGGGGGATTTGGATGAGCAGTTCTTC
CASSLGDLDEQFF
>TRBJ1-2|NA|TRBV19|NA
TGTGCCAGTAGTATCCAGGGGAACTATGGCTACACCTTC
CASSIQGNYGYTF
>TRBJ2-3|once|TRBV20-1|TRBD2
TGCAGTGCCACCGCCCCTAGCGGGTTATCGGGCACAGATACGCAGTATTTT
CSATAPSGLSGTDTQYF
>TRBJ2-1|NA|TRBV19|NA
TGTGCCAGTAGTATGATTCGCGACAGCTCCTACAATGAGCAGTTCTTC
CASSMIRDSSYNEQFF
>TRBJ1-2|few|TRBV6-2/TRBV6-3|NA
TGTGCCAGCAGCCCCTCCGGGTATGGCTACACCTTC
CASSPSGYGYTF
>TRBJ2-1|few|TRBV7-9|TRBD2
TGTGCCAGCAGCCCGGGGACTAGCGGAGGCCGGGAGCAGTTCTTC
CASSPGTSGGREQFF
>TRBJ2-3|many|TRBV10-3|TRBD1
TGTGCCATCAGTCCGGCCGGACAGGGAACAGATACGCAGTATTTT
CAISPAGQGTDTQYF
>TRBJ1-2|NA|TRBV20-1|TRBD1
TGCAGTGCTAAACCGATGACAGGGAAGGACTATGGCTACACCTTC
CSAKPMTGKDYGYTF
>TRBJ2-7|NA|TRBV2|NA
TGTGCCAGCAGGCCACAGGGCGACGAGCAGTACTTC
CASRPQGDEQYF
>TRBJ2-5|few|TRBV7-9|NA
TGTGCCAGCAGCTTAGTGACAAGGCCAGAGACCCAGTACTTC
CASSLVTRPETQYF
>TRBJ1-3|NA|TRBV7-4|TRBD1
TGTGCCAGCATAAGACAGGGAGAAAACACCATATATTTT
CASIRQGENTIYF
>TRBJ1-6|NA|TRBV12-3/TRBV12-4|TRBD1
TGTGCCAGCAGGGGGACAGGGGATACTTCACCCCTCCACTTT
CASRGTGDTSPLHF
>TRBJ1-6|NA|TRBV7-9|TRBD1
TGTGCCAGCAGGCCCCGGGACAGGGCCCTCCACTTT
CASRPRDRALHF
>TRBJ2-7|few|TRBV15|TRBD1
TGTGCCACCAGCAGAGCCGGGACAGGCTCCTACGAGCAGTACTTC
CATSRAGTGSYEQYF
>TRBJ2-3|NA|TRBV7-9|TRBD1
TGTGCCAGCAGCTTGACAGGGACAGATACGCAGTATTTT
CASSLTGTDTQYF
>TRBJ1-1|NA|TRBV11-3|NA
TGTGCCAGCAGCTTAGGGGGGGCAGTGACTGAAGCTTTCTTT
CASSLGGAVTEAFF
>TRBJ2-2|NA|TRBV7-7|TRBD2
TGTGCCAGCAGCTTAGCTACTAGCGGGAGTCCCGGGGAGCTGTTTTTT
CASSLATSGSPGELFF
>TRBJ2-5|NA|TRBV9|NA
TGTGCCAGTACCCCTAGGGAACTGGGCACTGAAGAGACCCAGTACTTC
CASTPRELGTEETQYF
>TRBJ2-1|NA|TRBV19|TRBD2
TGTGCCAGTACTAGCGGGAGGGGTACCTACAATGAGCAGTTCTTC
CASTSGRGTYNEQFF
>TRBJ2-7|NA|TRBV5-1|NA
TGCGCCAGCAGCTTGGTACATTCGAACGAGCAGTACTTC
CASSLVHSNEQYF